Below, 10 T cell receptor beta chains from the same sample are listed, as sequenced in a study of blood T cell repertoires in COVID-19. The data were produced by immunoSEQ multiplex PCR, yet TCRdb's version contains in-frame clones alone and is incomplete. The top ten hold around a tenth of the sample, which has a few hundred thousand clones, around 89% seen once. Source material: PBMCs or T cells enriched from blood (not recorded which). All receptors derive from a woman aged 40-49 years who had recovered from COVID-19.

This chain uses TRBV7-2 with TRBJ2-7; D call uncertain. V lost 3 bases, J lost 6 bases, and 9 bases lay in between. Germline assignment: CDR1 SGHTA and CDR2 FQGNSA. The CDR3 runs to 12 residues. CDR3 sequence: CASSFLPPEQYF. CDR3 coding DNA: TGTGCCAGCAGCTTTCTCCCTCCCGAGCAGTACTTC.

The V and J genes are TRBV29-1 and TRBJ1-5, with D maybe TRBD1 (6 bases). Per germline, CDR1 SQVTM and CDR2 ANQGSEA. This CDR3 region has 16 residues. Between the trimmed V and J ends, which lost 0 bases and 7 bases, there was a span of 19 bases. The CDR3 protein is CSVEDPPRDIGQPQHF. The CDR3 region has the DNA TGCAGCGTTGAAGATCCACCCCGGGACATAGGGCAGCCCCAGCATTTT.

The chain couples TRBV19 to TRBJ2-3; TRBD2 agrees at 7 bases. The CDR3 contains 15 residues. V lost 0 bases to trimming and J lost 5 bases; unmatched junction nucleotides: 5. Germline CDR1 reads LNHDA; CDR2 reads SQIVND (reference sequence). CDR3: CASSIDRGEGDTQYF. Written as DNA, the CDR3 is TGTGCCAGTAGTATAGATCGAGGGGAGGGAGATACGCAGTATTTT.

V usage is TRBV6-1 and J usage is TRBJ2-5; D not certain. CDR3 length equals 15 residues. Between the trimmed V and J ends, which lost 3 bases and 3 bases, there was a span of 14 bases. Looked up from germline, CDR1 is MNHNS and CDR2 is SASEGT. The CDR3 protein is CASSDYETPEETQYF. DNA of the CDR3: TGTGCCAGCAGTGATTACGAGACACCAGAAGAGACCCAGTACTTC.

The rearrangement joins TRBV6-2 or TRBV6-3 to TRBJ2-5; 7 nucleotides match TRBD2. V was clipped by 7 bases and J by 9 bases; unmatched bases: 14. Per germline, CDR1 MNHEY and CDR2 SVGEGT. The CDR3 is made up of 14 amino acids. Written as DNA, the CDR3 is TGTGCCAGCAACCCACGGGACTACCGTCAGGCCCAGTACTTC. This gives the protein CASNPRDYRQAQYF.

Here the CDR3 DNA reads TGTGCCAGCAGCGTAAGAGCGGGAGAAATCGGGGAGCTGTTTTTT. Translating it yields CASSVRAGEIGELFF. J is TRBJ2-2 and V is TRBV9; 8 bases fit TRBD2. Germline V gene sequence: CDR1 SGDLS, CDR2 YYNGEE. The V and J ends lost 1 base and 7 bases, in that order; junction bases with no gene match: 6. The CDR3 consists of 15 residues.

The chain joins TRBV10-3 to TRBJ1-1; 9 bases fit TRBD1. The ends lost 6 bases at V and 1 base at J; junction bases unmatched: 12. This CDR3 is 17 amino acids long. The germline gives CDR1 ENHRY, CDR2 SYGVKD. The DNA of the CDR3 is TGTGCCATCAGCAAGGGACAGGGTGGGGGTTGGAACACTGAAGCTTTCTTT. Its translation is CAISKGQGGGWNTEAFF.

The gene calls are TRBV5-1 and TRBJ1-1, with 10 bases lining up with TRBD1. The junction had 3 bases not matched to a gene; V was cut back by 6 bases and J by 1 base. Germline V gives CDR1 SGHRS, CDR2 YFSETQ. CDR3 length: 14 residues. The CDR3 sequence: CASKTGGANTEAFF. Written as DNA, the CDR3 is TGCGCCAGCAAGACAGGGGGCGCGAACACTGAAGCTTTCTTT. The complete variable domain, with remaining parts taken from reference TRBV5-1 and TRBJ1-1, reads KAGVTQTPRYLIKTRGQQVTLSCSPISGHRSVSWYQQTPGQGLQFLFEYFSETQRNKGNFPGRFSGRQFSNSRSEMNVSTLELGDSALYLCASKTGGANTEAFFGQGTRLTVV.

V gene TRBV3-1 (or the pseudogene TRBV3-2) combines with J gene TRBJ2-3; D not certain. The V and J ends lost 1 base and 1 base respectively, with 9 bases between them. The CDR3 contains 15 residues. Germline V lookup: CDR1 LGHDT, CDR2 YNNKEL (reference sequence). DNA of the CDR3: TGTGCCAGCAGCCAAGGCGGCCGGGGCACAGATACGCAGTATTTT. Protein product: CASSQGGRGTDTQYF.

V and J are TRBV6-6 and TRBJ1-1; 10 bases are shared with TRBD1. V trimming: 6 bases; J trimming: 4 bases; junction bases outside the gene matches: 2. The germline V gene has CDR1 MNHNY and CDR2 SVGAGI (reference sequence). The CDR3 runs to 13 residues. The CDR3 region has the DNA TGTGCCAGCAGGGACAGGGGGGCCACTGAAGCTTTCTTT. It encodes CASRDRGATEAFF.